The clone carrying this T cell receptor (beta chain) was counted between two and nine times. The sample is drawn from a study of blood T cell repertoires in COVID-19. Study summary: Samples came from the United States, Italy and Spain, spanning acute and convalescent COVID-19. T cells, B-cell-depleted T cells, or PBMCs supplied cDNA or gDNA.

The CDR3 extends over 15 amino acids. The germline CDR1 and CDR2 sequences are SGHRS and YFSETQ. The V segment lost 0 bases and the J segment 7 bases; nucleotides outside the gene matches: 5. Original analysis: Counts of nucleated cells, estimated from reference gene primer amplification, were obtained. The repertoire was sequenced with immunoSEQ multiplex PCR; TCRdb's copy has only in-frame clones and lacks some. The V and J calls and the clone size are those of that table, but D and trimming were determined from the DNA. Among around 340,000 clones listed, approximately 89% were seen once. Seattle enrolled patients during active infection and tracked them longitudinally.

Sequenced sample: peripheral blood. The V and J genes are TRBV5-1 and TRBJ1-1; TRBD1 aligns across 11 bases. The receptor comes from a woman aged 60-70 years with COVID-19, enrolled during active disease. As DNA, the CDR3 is TGCGCCAGCAGCTTGGGGGACAGGGGGAATAGTGAAGCTTTCTTT. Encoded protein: CASSLGDRGNSEAFF.